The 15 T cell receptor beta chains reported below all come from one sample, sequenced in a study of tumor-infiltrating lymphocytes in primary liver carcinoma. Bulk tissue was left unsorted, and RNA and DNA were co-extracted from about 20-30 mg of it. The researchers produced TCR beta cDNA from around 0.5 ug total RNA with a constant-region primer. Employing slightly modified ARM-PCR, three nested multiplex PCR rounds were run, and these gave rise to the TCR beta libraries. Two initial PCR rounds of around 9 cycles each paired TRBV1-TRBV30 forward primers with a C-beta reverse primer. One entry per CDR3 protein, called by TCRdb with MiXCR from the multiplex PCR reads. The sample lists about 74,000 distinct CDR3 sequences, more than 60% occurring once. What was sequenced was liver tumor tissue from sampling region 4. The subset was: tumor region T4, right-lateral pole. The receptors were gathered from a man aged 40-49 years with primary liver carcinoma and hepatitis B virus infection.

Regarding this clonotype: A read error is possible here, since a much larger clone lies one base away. The CDR3 here is CASRPSGQGYGYTF. CDR3 nucleotides: TGCGCCAGCAGACCGTCGGGACAGGGGTACGGCTACACCTTC. The chain is built from TRBV5-1 and TRBJ1-2; 10 bases are shared with TRBD1. V was pared by 5 bases and J by 8 bases, with 9 bases of the junction left unmatched. This CDR3 is built from 14 residues. The germline gives CDR1 SGHRS, CDR2 YFSETQ.

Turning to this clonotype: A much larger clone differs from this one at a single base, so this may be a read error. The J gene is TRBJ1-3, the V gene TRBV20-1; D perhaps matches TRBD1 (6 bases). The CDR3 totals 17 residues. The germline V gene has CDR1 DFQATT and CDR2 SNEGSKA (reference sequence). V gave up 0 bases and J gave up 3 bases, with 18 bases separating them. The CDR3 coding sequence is TGCAGTGCTAGAGATTCCATAGGGGGATTAGGTGGAAACACCATATATTTT. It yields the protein CSARDSIGGLGGNTIYF.

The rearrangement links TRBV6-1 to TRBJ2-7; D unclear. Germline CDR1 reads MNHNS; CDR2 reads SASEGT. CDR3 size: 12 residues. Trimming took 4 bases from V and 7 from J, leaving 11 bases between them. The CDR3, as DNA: TGTGCCAGCAGTGCTCTACTCTATGAGCAGTACTTC. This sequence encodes CASSALLYEQYF.

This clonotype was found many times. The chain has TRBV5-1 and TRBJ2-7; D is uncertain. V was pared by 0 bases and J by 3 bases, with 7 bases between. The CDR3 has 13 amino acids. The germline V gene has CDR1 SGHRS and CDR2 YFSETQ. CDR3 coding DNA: TGCGCCAGCAGCTTGGTGGCGGACTACGAGCAGTACTTC. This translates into CASSLVADYEQYF.

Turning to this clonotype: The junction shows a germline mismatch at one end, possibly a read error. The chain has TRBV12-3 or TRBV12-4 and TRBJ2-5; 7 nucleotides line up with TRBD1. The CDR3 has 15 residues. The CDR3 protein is CACSPRGLMGETQYF. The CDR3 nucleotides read TGTGCCTGCAGTCCAAGGGGGCTTATGGGAGAGACCCAGTACTTC.

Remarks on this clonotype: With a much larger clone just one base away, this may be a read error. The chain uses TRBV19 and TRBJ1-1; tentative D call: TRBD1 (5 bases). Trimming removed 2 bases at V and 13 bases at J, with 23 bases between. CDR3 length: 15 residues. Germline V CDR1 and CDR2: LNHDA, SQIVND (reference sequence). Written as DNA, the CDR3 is TGTGCCAGTAGTATACAGTCAGCGGACACCGCCCAAGTTTTCTTT. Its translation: CASSIQSADTAQVFF.

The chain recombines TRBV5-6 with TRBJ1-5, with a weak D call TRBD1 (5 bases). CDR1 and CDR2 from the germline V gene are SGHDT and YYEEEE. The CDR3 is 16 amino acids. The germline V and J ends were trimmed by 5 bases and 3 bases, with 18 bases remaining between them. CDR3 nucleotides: TGTGCCAGCAGTTTGAATTTCGGACAAATCAATCAGCCCCAGCATTTT. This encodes CASSLNFGQINQPQHF.

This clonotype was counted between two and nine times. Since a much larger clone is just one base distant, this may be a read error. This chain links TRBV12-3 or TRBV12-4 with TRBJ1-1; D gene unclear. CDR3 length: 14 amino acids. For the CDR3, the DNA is TGTGCCAGCACTTTAGAGGCAGAGAACACTGAAGCTTTCTTT. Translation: CASTLEAENTEAFF.

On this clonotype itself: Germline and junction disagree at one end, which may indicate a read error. CDR3 protein: CASSPGTGTEHHF. The CDR3 coding sequence is TGTGCCAGCAGCCCTGGGACAGGGACCGAGCATCACTTC. V and J are TRBV7-9 and TRBJ2-7, with 9 bases fitting TRBD1. This CDR3 spans 13 amino acids. From germline, CDR1 is SEHNR and CDR2 FQNEAQ (reference sequence).

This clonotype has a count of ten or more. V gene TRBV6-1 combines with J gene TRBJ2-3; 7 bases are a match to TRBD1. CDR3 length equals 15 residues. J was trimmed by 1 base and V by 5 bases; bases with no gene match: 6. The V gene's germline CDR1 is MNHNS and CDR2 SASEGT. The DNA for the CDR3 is TGTGCCAGCAGTATCCGGACAGGCCGCACAGATACGCAGTATTTT. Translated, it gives CASSIRTGRTDTQYF.

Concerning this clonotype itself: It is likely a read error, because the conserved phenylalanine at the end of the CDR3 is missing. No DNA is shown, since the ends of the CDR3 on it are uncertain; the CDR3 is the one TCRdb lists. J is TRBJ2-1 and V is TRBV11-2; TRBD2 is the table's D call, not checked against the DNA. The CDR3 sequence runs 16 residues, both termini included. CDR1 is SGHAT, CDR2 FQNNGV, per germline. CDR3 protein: CASSFRQAGDFNGQFS.

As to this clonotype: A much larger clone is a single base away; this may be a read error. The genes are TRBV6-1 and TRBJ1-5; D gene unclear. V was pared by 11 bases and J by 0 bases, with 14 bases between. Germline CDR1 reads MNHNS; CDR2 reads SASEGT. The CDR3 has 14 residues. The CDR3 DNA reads TGTGCCGGCACCTTGGACTCTAGCAATCAGCCCCAGCATTTT. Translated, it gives CAGTLDSSNQPQHF.

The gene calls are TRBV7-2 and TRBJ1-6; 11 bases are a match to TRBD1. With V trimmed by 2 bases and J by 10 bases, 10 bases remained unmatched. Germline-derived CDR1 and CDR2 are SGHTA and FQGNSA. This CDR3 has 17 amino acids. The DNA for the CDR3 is TGTGCCAGCAGCTTACTCATGGCAGGGACAGGGGGGTCACCCCTCCACTTT. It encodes CASSLLMAGTGGSPLHF.

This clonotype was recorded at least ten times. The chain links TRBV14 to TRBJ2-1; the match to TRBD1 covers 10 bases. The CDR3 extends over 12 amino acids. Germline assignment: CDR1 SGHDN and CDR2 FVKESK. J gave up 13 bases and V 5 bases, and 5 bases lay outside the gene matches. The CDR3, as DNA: TGTGCCAGCAGCTATGGACAGGGGGGACAGTTCTTC. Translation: CASSYGQGGQFF.

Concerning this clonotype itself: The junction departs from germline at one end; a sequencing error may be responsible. The CDR3 protein is CASSIQGQGRTGEQFF. The CDR3 DNA follows: TGTGCCAGTAGCATACAAGGACAGGGGAGAACCGGGGAGCAGTTTTTT. The V gene is TRBV11-1, the J gene TRBJ2-2; 9 bases map to TRBD1. There are 16 residues in the CDR3. Germline V gene data show CDR1 as SGHAT and CDR2 as FQDESV (reference sequence).